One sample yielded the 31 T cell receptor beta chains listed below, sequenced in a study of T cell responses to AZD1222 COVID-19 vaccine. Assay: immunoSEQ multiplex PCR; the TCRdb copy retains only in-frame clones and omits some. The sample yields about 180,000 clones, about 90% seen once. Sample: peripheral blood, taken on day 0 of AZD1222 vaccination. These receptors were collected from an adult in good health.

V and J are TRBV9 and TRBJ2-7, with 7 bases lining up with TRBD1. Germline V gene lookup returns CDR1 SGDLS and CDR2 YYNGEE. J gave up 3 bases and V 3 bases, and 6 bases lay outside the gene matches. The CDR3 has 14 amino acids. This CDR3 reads CASSAQQGDYEQYF. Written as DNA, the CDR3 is TGTGCCAGCAGCGCGCAGCAGGGGGACTACGAGCAGTACTTC.

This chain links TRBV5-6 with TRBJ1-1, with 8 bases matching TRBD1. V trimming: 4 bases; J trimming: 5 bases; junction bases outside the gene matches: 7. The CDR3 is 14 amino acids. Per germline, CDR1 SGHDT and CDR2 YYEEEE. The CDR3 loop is CASSPGQGRTEAFF. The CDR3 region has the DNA TGTGCCAGCAGCCCCGGACAGGGAAGGACTGAAGCTTTCTTT. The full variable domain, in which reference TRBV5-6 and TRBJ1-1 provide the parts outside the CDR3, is DAGVTQSPTHLIKTRGQQVTLRCSPKSGHDTVSWYQQALGQGPQFIFQYYEEEERQRGNFPDRFSGHQFPNYSSELNVNALLLGDSALYLCASSPGQGRTEAFFGQGTRLTVV.

The CDR3 region is CASSQGGFEAFF. The CDR3 nucleotides are TGTGCCAGCAGCCAGGGGGGATTCGAGGCTTTCTTT. The rearrangement links TRBV3-1 (or the pseudogene TRBV3-2) to TRBJ1-1, with TRBD1 as a possible D gene (5 bases). Germline CDR1 and CDR2: LGHDT and YNNKEL (reference sequence). The CDR3 extends over 12 amino acids. V lost 3 bases and J 11 bases, leaving 13 bases between the germline ends.

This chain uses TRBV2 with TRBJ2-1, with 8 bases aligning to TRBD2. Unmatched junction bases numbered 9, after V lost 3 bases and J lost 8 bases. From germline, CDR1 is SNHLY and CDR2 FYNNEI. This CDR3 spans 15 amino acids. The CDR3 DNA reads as TGTGCCAGCAGTGATTACGGGGGGGCTATCGATGAGCAGTTCTTC. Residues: CASSDYGGAIDEQFF. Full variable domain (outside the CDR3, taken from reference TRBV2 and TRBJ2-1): EPEVTQTPSHQVTQMGQEVILRCVPISNHLYFYWYRQILGQKVEFLVSFYNNEISEKSEIFDDQFSVERPDGSNFTLKIRSTKLEDSAMYFCASSDYGGAIDEQFFGPGTRLTVL.

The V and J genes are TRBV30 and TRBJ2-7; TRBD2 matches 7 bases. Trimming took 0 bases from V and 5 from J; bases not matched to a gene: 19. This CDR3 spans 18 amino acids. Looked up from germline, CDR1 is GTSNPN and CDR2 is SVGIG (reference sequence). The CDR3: CAWSVLSSISGLRNEQYF. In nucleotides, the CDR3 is TGTGCCTGGAGTGTTCTATCCTCGATTAGCGGGCTAAGGAACGAGCAGTACTTC. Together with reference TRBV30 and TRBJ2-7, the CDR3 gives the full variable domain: SQTIHQWPATLVQPVGSPLSLECTVEGTSNPNLYWYRQAAGRGLQLLFYSVGIGQISSEVPQNLSASRPQDRQFILSSKKLLLSDSGFYLCAWSVLSSISGLRNEQYFGPGTRLTVT.

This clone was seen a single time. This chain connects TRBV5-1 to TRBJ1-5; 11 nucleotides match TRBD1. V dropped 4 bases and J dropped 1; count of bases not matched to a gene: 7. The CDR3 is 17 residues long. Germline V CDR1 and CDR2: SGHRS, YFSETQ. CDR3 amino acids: CASSGGQGVVSNQPQHF. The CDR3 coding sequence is TGCGCCAGCAGCGGGGGACAGGGGGTGGTCAGCAATCAGCCCCAGCATTTT.

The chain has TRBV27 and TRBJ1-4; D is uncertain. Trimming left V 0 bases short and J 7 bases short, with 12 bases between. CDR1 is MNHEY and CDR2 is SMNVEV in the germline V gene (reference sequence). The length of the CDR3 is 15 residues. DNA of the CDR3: TGTGCCAGCAGTTTATCGGTCTCAGGTGGTGAAAAACTGTTTTTT. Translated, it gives CASSLSVSGGEKLFF.

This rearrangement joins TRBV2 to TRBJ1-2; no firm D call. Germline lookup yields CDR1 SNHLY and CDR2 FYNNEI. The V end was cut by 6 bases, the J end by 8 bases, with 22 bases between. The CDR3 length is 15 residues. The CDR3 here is CASRAVGRAARGYTF. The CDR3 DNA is TGTGCCAGCAGAGCCGTCGGGAGGGCCGCTCGGGGCTACACCTTC.

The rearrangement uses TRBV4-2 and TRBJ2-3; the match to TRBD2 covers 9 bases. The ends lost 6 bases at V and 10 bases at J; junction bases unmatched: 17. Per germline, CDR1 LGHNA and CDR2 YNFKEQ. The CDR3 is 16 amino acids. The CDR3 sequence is CASRPYLGGGEGSQYF. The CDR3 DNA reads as TGTGCCAGCAGACCCTATCTTGGCGGGGGGGAGGGTTCGCAGTATTTT.

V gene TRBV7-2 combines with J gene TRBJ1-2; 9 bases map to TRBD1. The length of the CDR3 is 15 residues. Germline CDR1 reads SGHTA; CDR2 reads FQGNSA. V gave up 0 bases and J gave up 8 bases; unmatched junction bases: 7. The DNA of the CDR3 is TGTGCCAGCAGCTTAGCACCCCGGGACAGGGACGGCTACACCTTC. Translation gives CASSLAPRDRDGYTF.

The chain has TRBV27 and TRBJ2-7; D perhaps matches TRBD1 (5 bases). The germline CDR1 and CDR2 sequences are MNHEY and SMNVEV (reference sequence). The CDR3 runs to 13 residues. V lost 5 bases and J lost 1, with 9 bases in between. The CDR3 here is CASSMGQSYEQYF. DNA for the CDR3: TGTGCCAGCAGTATGGGGCAGTCCTACGAGCAGTACTTC.

The CDR3 protein is CASRGPWGNEQYF. Written as DNA, the CDR3 is TGTGCCAGCAGAGGCCCATGGGGGAACGAGCAGTACTTC. V usage is TRBV6-6 and J usage is TRBJ2-7; the D gene could be TRBD1 or TRBD2 (5 bases each). The CDR3 is 13 residues long. The V and J ends lost 6 bases and 5 bases respectively, with 14 bases between them. Per the germline V gene, CDR1 is MNHNY and CDR2 is SVGAGI (reference sequence).

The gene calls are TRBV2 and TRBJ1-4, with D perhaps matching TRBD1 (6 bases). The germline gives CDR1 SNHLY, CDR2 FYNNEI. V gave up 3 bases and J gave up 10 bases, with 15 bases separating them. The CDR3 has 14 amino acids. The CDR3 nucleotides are TGTGCCAGCAGTGATAGGGGGGGGACCGGAAAACTGTTTTTT. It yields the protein CASSDRGGTGKLFF.

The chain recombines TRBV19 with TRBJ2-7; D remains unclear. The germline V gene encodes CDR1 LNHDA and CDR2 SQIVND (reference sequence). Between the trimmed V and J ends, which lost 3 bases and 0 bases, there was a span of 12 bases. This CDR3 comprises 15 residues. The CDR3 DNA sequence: TGTGCCAGTAGTATTGTGATGATCGACTCCTACGAGCAGTACTTC. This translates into CASSIVMIDSYEQYF. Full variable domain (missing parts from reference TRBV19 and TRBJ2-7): DGGITQSPKYLFRKEGQNVTLSCEQNLNHDAMYWYRQDPGQGLRLIYYSQIVNDFQKGDIAEGYSVSREKKESFPLTVTSAQKNPTAFYLCASSIVMIDSYEQYFGPGTRLTVT.

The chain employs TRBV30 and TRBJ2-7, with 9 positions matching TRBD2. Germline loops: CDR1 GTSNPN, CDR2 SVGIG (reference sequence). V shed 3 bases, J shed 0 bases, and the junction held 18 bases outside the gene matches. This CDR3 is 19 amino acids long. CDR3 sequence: CAWSSGRGGLTASSYEQYF. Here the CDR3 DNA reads TGTGCCTGGAGCTCCGGGCGGGGGGGTCTCACGGCCAGCTCCTACGAGCAGTACTTC.

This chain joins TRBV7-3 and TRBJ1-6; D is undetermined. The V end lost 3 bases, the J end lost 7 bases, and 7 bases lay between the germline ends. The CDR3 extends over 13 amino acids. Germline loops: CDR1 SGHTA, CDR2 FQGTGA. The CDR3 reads CASSFWANSPLHF. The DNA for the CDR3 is TGTGCCAGCAGCTTTTGGGCCAATTCACCCCTCCACTTT.

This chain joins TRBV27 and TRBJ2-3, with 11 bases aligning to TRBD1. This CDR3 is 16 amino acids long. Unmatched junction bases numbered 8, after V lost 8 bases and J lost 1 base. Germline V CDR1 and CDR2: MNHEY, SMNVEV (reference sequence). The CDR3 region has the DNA TGTGCCAGCTATCCTAGGACAGGGGGCGGCACAGATACGCAGTATTTT. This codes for CASYPRTGGGTDTQYF.

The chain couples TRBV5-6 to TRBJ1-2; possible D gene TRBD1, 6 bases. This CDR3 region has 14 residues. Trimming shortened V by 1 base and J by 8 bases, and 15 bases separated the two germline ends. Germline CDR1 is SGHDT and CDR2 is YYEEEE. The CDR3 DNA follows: TGTGCCAGCAGCTTGAGTTCGGGGGCCCGCGGCTACACCTTC. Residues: CASSLSSGARGYTF.

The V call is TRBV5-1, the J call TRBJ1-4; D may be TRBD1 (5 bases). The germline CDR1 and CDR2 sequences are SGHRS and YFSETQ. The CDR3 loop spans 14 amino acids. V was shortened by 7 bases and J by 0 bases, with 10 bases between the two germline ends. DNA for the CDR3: TGCGCCAGCTCCGGGGGAACAACTAATGAAAAACTGTTTTTT. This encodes CASSGGTTNEKLFF. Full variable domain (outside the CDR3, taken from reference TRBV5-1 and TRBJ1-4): KAGVTQTPRYLIKTRGQQVTLSCSPISGHRSVSWYQQTPGQGLQFLFEYFSETQRNKGNFPGRFSGRQFSNSRSEMNVSTLELGDSALYLCASSGGTTNEKLFFGSGTQLSVL.

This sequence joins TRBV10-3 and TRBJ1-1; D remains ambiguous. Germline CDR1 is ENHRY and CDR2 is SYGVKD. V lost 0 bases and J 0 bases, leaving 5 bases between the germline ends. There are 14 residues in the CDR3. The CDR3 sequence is CAISESGMNTEAFF. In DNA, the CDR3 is TGTGCCATCAGTGAGTCCGGAATGAACACTGAAGCTTTCTTT.

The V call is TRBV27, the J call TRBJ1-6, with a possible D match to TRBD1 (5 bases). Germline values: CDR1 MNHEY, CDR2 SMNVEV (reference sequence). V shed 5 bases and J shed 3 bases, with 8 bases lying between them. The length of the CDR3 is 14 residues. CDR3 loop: CASSRGLYNSPLHF. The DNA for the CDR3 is TGTGCCAGCAGTAGGGGTCTCTATAATTCACCCCTCCACTTT.

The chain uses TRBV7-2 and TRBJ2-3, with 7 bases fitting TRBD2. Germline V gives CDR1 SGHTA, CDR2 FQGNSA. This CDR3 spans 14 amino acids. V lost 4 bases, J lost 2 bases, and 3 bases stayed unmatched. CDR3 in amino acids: CASSYAGDTDTQYF. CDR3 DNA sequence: TGTGCCAGCAGCTATGCGGGGGACACAGATACGCAGTATTTT.

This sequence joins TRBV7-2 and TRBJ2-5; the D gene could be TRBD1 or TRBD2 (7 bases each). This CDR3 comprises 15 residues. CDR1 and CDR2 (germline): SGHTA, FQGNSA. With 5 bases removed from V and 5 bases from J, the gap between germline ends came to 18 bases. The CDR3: CASSPGGGRRETQYF. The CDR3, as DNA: TGTGCCAGCAGCCCAGGGGGGGGCCGACGGGAGACCCAGTACTTC.

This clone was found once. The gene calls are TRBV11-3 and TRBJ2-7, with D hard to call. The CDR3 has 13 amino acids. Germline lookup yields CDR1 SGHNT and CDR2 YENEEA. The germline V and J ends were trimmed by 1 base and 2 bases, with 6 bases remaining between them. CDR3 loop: CASSLADTYEQYF. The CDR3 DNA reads TGTGCCAGCAGCTTAGCCGACACCTACGAGCAGTACTTC.

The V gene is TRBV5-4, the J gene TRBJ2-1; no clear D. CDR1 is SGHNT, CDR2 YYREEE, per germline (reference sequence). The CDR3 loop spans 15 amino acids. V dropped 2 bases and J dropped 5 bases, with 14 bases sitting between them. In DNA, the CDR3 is TGTGCCAGCAGCTTAGACCCGCAGCCCAACAATGAGCAGTTCTTC. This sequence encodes CASSLDPQPNNEQFF.

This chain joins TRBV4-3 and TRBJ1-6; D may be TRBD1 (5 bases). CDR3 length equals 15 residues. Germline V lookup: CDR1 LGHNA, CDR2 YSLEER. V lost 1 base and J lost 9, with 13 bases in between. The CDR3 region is CASSQGSDIGSPLHF. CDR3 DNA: TGCGCCAGCAGCCAAGGTTCGGACATTGGTTCACCCCTCCACTTT.

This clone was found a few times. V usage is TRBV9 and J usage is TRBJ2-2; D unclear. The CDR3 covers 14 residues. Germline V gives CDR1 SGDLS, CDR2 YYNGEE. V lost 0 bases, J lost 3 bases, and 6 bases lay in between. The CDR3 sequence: CASSVALDTGELFF. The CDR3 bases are TGTGCCAGCAGCGTAGCCCTTGACACCGGGGAGCTGTTTTTT.

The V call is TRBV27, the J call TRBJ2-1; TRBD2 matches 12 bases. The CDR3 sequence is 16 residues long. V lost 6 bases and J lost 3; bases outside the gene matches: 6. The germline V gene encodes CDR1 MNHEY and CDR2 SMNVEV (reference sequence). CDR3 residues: CASSILAGGLYNEQFF. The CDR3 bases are TGTGCCAGCAGCATACTAGCGGGGGGCCTCTACAATGAGCAGTTCTTC.

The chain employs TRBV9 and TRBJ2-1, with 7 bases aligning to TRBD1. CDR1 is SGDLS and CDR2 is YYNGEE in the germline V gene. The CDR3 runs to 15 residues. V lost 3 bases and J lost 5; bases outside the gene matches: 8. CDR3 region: CASSARLGTDNEQFF. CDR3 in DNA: TGTGCCAGCAGCGCCAGACTCGGGACAGACAATGAGCAGTTCTTC.

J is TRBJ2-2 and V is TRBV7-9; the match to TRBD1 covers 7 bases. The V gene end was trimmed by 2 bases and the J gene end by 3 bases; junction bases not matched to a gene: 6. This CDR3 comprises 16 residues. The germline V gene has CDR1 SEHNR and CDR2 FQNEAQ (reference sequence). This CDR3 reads CASSLKRGLDTGELFF. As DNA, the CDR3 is TGTGCCAGCAGCTTAAAGAGGGGGCTTGACACCGGGGAGCTGTTTTTT.

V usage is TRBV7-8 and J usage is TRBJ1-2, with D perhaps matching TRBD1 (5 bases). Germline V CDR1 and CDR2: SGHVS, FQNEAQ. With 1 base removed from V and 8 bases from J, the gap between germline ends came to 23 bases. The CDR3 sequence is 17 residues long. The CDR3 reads CASSLVVDKLSRAGYTF. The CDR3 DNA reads TGTGCCAGCAGCTTAGTAGTGGACAAGTTGTCTCGGGCGGGCTACACCTTC.